The T cell receptor beta chain described here comes from a study of tumor-infiltrating lymphocytes in primary liver carcinoma. The study, taken as a whole, reports: Compared with blood, tumor repertoires held significantly more in their top 250 clones.

The source material, about 18-31 mg of unsorted bulk tissue, was used to co-extract RNA and DNA. Worth noting for this clonotype: Antigen unknown. Because the CDR3 is missing its conserved closing phenylalanine or tryptophan, this is likely a read error.

From germline, CDR1 is ENHRY and CDR2 SYGVKD. The CDR3 consists of 13 residues. The researchers produced TCR beta cDNA from about 510 ng total RNA with a constant-region primer. A slightly modified ARM-PCR protocol with three nested multiplex PCR rounds produced these TCR beta libraries. TRBV1-TRBV30 forward primers paired with a C-beta reverse primer drove the first two PCR rounds, approximately 11 cycles each. TCRdb called the multiplex PCR reads again in MiXCR, with one record for every CDR3 protein. In the table there are tens of thousands of distinct CDR3 sequences, roughly 78% of which are singletons.

The receptor's source is a man aged 35 to 55 with primary liver carcinoma and hepatitis B virus infection. The sequencing sample was made of liver tumor tissue from sampling region 3. Subset in this sample: tumor region T3, left-lateral pole. This chain uses TRBV10-3 with TRBJ1-5, with D maybe TRBD1 (6 bases). The DNA for the CDR3 is TGTACCATCAGTGAACAGGGAAATCAGCCCCAGCATCTT. Encoded protein: CTISEQGNQPQHL.